Each of the 2 T cell receptor beta chains below was sequenced from the same sample in a study of spatial heterogeneity in lung cancer (dated by TCRdb to between 2018 and 2021). Libraries were made using 5' RACE. These reads were obtained on a NextSeq 500. TCRdb reran the public reads through fastp at Q25 and MiXCR, keeping productive beta chains. Here each entry gathers all rows of one CDR3 protein and keeps the most common genes and DNA. A total of roughly 14,000 distinct CDR3 sequences appear in this sample, about a tenth of them only once. About 27% of the sample rests with the top ten. This sample's time point label indicates: sample taken at primary tumor resection. For TCR sequencing, whole RNA was extracted from tumor and nontumor lung tissue, or from cryopreserved PBMC samples, and no cell sorting was done. The material was PBMCs, obtained at surgery. The receptors derive from a male donor with early-stage non-small cell lung cancer.

This clonotype has only a few counts. J is TRBJ2-1 and V is TRBV10-2; D is unclear. CDR1 WSHSY and CDR2 SAAADI come from the germline V gene. The V and J ends lost 5 bases and 7 bases respectively, with 9 bases between them. The CDR3 covers 12 residues. CDR3 amino acids: CASSMRLNEQFF. CDR3 in DNA: TGCGCCAGCAGTATGAGGCTTAATGAGCAGTTCTTC.

This clonotype was found many times. The chain joins TRBV10-3 to TRBJ1-1, with 7 nucleotides matching TRBD1. The CDR3 consists of 14 residues. Losses at the gene ends were 6 bases for V and 0 bases for J; bases not matched to a gene: 4. Looked up from germline, CDR1 is ENHRY and CDR2 is SYGVKD. The CDR3: CAIRPTGMNTEAFF. In DNA form, the CDR3 reads TGTGCCATCAGACCGACAGGGATGAACACTGAAGCTTTCTTT.